One and the same sample provided the 16 T cell receptor beta chains below, sequenced in a study of Ad26.COV2.S vaccination and SARS-CoV-2 variants. Treatment in this sample: some 19 received Ad26.COV2.S at low or high dose, single or two shots; 5 received placebo; per-sample allocation not given. Each sample was drawn 63 days after the first injection (of vaccine or placebo). TCRdb keeps only in-frame clones here, not all; method: immunoSEQ multiplex PCR. The sample carries 440,000 or so clones, about 89% recorded once. Material: peripheral blood, obtained in a trial of Ad26.COV2.S vaccine versus placebo. These TCRs come from a person between 18 and 60 years old who received the Ad26.COV2.S COVID-19 vaccine or a placebo.

This rearrangement joins TRBV2 to TRBJ1-1, with D uncertain. Germline V gene lookup returns CDR1 SNHLY and CDR2 FYNNEI. Trimming left V 6 bases short and J 2 bases short, with 13 bases between. The CDR3 runs 14 residues. The CDR3 here is CASSATPKNTEAFF. CDR3 in DNA: TGTGCCAGCAGCGCTACCCCGAAAAACACTGAAGCTTTCTTT.

This chain uses TRBV28 with TRBJ1-3; no firm D call. Germline V gene data show CDR1 as MDHEN and CDR2 as SYDVKM. CDR3 length: 10 residues. Between the trimmed V and J ends, which lost 5 bases and 9 bases, there was a span of 5 bases. The CDR3 DNA reads TGTGCCAGCAGTGGTCGCACCATATATTTT. This translates into CASSGRTIYF.

As concerns this clone: Other DNA sequences from this sample encode an identical CDR3 as well. The chain uses TRBV6-5 and TRBJ2-1; 11 nucleotides match TRBD2. The CDR3 runs to 14 residues. The V gene's germline CDR1 is MNHEY and CDR2 SVGAGI. J was trimmed by 7 bases and V by 4 bases; bases with no gene match: 3. Here the CDR3 reads CASSLASGRNEQFF. The CDR3 bases are TGTGCCAGCAGTTTGGCTAGCGGGAGGAATGAGCAGTTCTTC.

This clone was seen once. V and J are TRBV6-1 and TRBJ2-7; D gene uncertain. Germline CDR1 reads MNHNS; CDR2 reads SASEGT. The length of the CDR3 is 11 residues. The V end was cut by 3 bases, the J end by 5 bases, with 5 bases between. CDR3 amino acids: CASSEGNEQYF. The CDR3 nucleotides read TGTGCCAGCAGTGAGGGTAACGAGCAGTACTTC.

The rearrangement links TRBV6-5 to TRBJ1-1; D gene uncertain. In germline, CDR1 is MNHEY, CDR2 SVGAGI. This CDR3 has 15 residues. Trimming left V 2 bases short and J 2 bases short, with 12 bases between. The CDR3: CASSYTFTGNTEAFF. In DNA form, the CDR3 reads TGTGCCAGCAGTTACACCTTTACGGGAAACACTGAAGCTTTCTTT.

The gene calls are TRBV28 and TRBJ1-5; D uncertain. V was shortened by 8 bases and J by 2 bases, with 19 bases between the two germline ends. Looked up from germline, CDR1 is MDHEN and CDR2 is SYDVKM. This CDR3 is 16 amino acids long. CDR3 in DNA: TGTGCCAGCGGTACTAACGGGATGCTCGGCAATCAGCCCCAGCATTTT. Translated, it gives CASGTNGMLGNQPQHF.

The J gene is TRBJ2-7, the V gene TRBV7-9; 7 positions agree with TRBD1. Germline V lookup: CDR1 SEHNR, CDR2 FQNEAQ (reference sequence). The CDR3 is 13 residues long. V was pared by 5 bases and J by 2 bases, with 3 bases of the junction left unmatched. The CDR3 DNA follows: TGTGCCAGCAGCATGACAGGGACCTACGAGCAGTACTTC. Protein: CASSMTGTYEQYF.

V usage is TRBV30 and J usage is TRBJ1-3, with D hard to call. Germline CDR1 reads GTSNPN; CDR2 reads SVGIG (reference sequence). V lost 8 bases and J lost 0, with 14 bases in between. The length of the CDR3 is 14 residues. The CDR3 nucleotides read TGTGCCGGTTTAGGGAAATCCTCTGGAAACACCATATATTTT. It translates to CAGLGKSSGNTIYF.

The CDR3 loop reads CASSYSFRTGYLFGYTF. The CDR3 nucleotides are TGTGCCAGCAGTTACTCATTCAGGACAGGGTATCTTTTCGGCTACACCTTC. V gene TRBV6-2 or TRBV6-3 combines with J gene TRBJ1-2; 8 nucleotides line up with TRBD1. J lost 8 bases, V lost 0 bases, and 14 bases had no gene match. CDR3 length equals 17 residues. Germline V lookup: CDR1 MNHEY, CDR2 SVGEGT.

The gene calls are TRBV7-9 and TRBJ2-3; 9 bases are shared with TRBD1. V lost 5 bases, J lost 4 bases, and 4 bases stayed unmatched. This CDR3 has 14 amino acids. Per germline, CDR1 SEHNR and CDR2 FQNEAQ (reference sequence). The CDR3 protein is CASSPGDRADTQYF. DNA for the CDR3: TGTGCCAGCAGCCCGGGGGACAGGGCAGATACGCAGTATTTT.

The chain couples TRBV27 to TRBJ1-3; TRBD1 matches at 9 bases. Trimming removed 5 bases from V and 0 bases from J; junction bases left unmatched: 5. The CDR3 runs 16 residues. Germline values: CDR1 MNHEY, CDR2 SMNVEV (reference sequence). CDR3 amino acids: CASSPGQGLSGNTIYF. As DNA, the CDR3 is TGTGCCAGCAGTCCGGGACAGGGACTCTCTGGAAACACCATATATTTT.

The chain is built from TRBV11-1 and TRBJ1-2; perhaps TRBD1 as D (6 bases). V shed 4 bases and J shed 7 bases, with 16 bases lying between them. CDR1 and CDR2 (germline): SGHAT, FQDESV (reference sequence). The CDR3 runs 14 residues. Here the CDR3 DNA reads TGTGCCAGCAGCTCCGGGACACCGAGAGGTGGCTACACCTTC. This encodes CASSSGTPRGGYTF. The complete variable domain, with remaining parts taken from reference TRBV11-1 and TRBJ1-2, reads EAEVAQSPRYKITEKSQAVAFWCDPISGHATLYWYRQILGQGPELLVQFQDESVVDDSQLPKDRFSAERLKGVDSTLKIQPAELGDSAMYLCASSSGTPRGGYTFGSGTRLTVV.

The V and J genes are TRBV6-2 or TRBV6-3 and TRBJ1-2; D unclear. Germline V gene lookup returns CDR1 MNHEY and CDR2 SVGEGT. Deletions cut 3 bases from V and 8 bases from J, with 16 bases between. The CDR3 covers 14 residues. In DNA, the CDR3 is TGTGCCAGCAGTTATTCACCAGCGGGGAGAGGCTACACCTTC. It yields the protein CASSYSPAGRGYTF.

The V gene is TRBV28, the J gene TRBJ2-6, with D uncertain. Trimming took off 5 bases at V and 0 bases at J, with 5 bases between the two ends. Germline loops: CDR1 MDHEN, CDR2 SYDVKM. This CDR3 comprises 14 residues. The CDR3 spells CASSILSGANVLTF. DNA for the CDR3: TGTGCCAGCAGTATACTCTCTGGGGCCAACGTCCTGACTTTC.

The V and J genes are TRBV7-2 and TRBJ2-2, with D unresolved. With 2 bases removed from V and 7 bases from J, the gap between germline ends came to 2 bases. Per the germline V gene, CDR1 is SGHTA and CDR2 is FQGNSA. The CDR3 sequence is 11 residues long. CDR3 DNA sequence: TGTGCCAGCAGCTTATACGGGGAGCTGTTTTTT. It translates to CASSLYGELFF.

V and J are TRBV7-9 and TRBJ2-7; TRBD1 aligns across 10 bases. V gave up 4 bases and J gave up 2 bases; unmatched junction bases: 5. This CDR3 is built from 15 residues. Per the germline V gene, CDR1 is SEHNR and CDR2 is FQNEAQ (reference sequence). DNA for the CDR3: TGTGCCAGCAGCTCCTACGGGACAGGGGCCTACGAGCAGTACTTC. Translation: CASSSYGTGAYEQYF.